This T cell receptor (beta chain) was sequenced for a study of regulatory T cells in long-lasting Graves disease. The time point was: newly diagnosed GD, antithyroid drugs for less than 3 months. PBMC RNA served as the TCR library source. Construction of TCR beta libraries relied on iRepertoire HTBI primers and on Arm-PCR targeting CDR3 regions. TCRdb fed the multiplex PCR reads into MiXCR, producing one record per CDR3 protein. The sample contains approximately 560,000 distinct CDR3 sequences, 16% of which appear only once. This clonotype was seen a few times. There are 15 residues in the CDR3. Trimming left V 5 bases short and J 0 bases short, with 11 bases between. Germline loops: CDR1 SEHNR, CDR2 FQNEAQ (reference sequence). This sample also appeared in a second study, on T cells in Graves' hyperthyroidism and ophthalmopathy. That source notes: HTBI primers drove first-round RT-PCR of the TCR CDR3. Most expanded thyroid clonotypes above 0.001 also appeared in blood.

This TCR derives from a man younger than 35 with Graves disease. This material consisted of peripheral blood mononuclear cells (PBMCs), taken at new diagnosis, from a patient treated with antithyroid drugs. The chain is built from TRBV7-9 and TRBJ2-1; D remains ambiguous. The CDR3 region is CASSATLSSYNEQFF. The CDR3 DNA reads as TGTGCCAGCAGCGCGACTCTGAGCTCCTACAATGAGCAGTTCTTC.